A selection of T cell receptor beta chains follows, all from one sample in a study of T cell repertoires in cytomegalovirus infection. What these receptors recognize is not known. TCRdb re-called the reads with MiXCR, one entry per CDR3 protein. This table holds 95,000 to 150,000 distinct CDR3 sequences, 32% found once. Sample: CD8+ T cells from cultured PBMCs, taken from culture after CMV antigen stimulation. Source of these receptors: a human donor in good health (CMV status not recorded). Some clones in this sample may be carry-over from other donors' samples. The CDR3 runs from the conserved cysteine through the conserved F or W. D genes are given only for firm matches. The size entry is marked missing in some rows and otherwise reads once, few, many or a size class.

>once|15|TRBV9|.|TRBJ2-1
CASSSRQGPYNEQFF
TGTGCCAGCAGCTCTCGTCAAGGGCCTTACAATGAGCAGTTCTTC
>.|13|TRBV27|.|TRBJ1-1
CASSLSANTEAFF
TGTGCCAGCAGTTTATCAGCGAACACTGAAGCTTTCTTT
>many|15|TRBV6-5|TRBD1|TRBJ1-1
CASRRTGTGNTEAFF
TGTGCCAGCAGGCGGACCGGGACAGGGAACACTGAAGCTTTCTTT
>.|15|TRBV6-2/TRBV6-3|TRBD1|TRBJ1-5
CASGISGTGYQPQHF
TGTGCCAGCGGAATTTCCGGGACAGGATATCAGCCCCAGCATTTT
>.|13|TRBV24-1|.|TRBJ2-2
CATSDLGAGELFF
TGTGCCACCAGTGATTTAGGCGCCGGGGAGCTGTTTTTT
>few|15|TRBV7-8|.|TRBJ2-7
CASSLRATPAYEQYF
TGTGCCAGCAGCCTACGGGCCACTCCGGCCTACGAGCAGTACTTC
>few|15|TRBV4-1|.|TRBJ1-2
CASSQAGTRNYGYTF
TGCGCCAGCAGCCAAGCCGGGACAAGAAACTATGGCTACACCTTC
>few|17|TRBV7-9|.|TRBJ1-2
CASSLDAQSTARYGYTF
TGTGCCAGCAGCTTAGATGCTCAGTCTACCGCGCGGTATGGCTACACCTTC
>many|15|TRBV28|TRBD1|TRBJ1-5
CASSSGQGDGQPQHF
TGTGCCAGCAGTTCCGGACAGGGCGACGGTCAGCCCCAGCATTTT
>few|13|TRBV6-5|.|TRBJ1-5
CASSRYSNQPQHF
TGTGCCAGCAGTCGATATAGCAATCAGCCCCAGCATTTT
>many|14|TRBV7-9|.|TRBJ1-1
CASSSFGGVTEAFF
TGTGCCAGCAGCTCTTTTGGGGGGGTCACTGAAGCTTTCTTT
>.|13|TRBV7-6|.|TRBJ2-7
CASSLGPDSEQYF
TGTGCCAGCAGCTTAGGACCGGATTCCGAGCAGTACTTC
>.|14|TRBV14|TRBD1|TRBJ1-2
CASSFGQGGDGYTF
TGTGCCAGCAGCTTCGGACAGGGAGGGGATGGCTACACCTTC
>few|14|TRBV14|.|TRBJ1-2
CASSQDSGNYGYTF
TGTGCCAGCAGCCAAGATTCCGGAAACTATGGCTACACCTTC
>few|15|TRBV4-1|.|TRBJ2-7
CASSQERSYGYEQYF
TGCGCCAGCAGCCAAGAACGCAGTTATGGGTACGAGCAGTACTTC
>.|17|TRBV19|.|TRBJ1-1
CASSIDLRGAGYTEAFF
TGTGCCAGTAGTATAGATCTCCGGGGGGCAGGGTACACTGAAGCTTTCTTT
>many|14|TRBV12-3/TRBV12-4|.|TRBJ2-7
CASSLGGLSHEQYF
TGTGCCAGCAGTTTAGGGGGACTTTCCCACGAGCAGTACTTC
>many|16|TRBV5-4|TRBD2|TRBJ2-2
CASSFRLAGYTGELFF
TGTGCCAGCAGCTTCCGACTAGCGGGGTACACCGGGGAGCTGTTTTTT
>few|16|TRBV4-3|.|TRBJ1-3
CASSQVGSNSGNTIYF
TGCGCCAGCAGCCAAGTAGGGAGCAACTCTGGAAACACCATATATTTT
>few|13|TRBV29-1|.|TRBJ1-2
CSVEGQVGYGYTF
TGCAGCGTTGAAGGACAGGTTGGCTATGGCTACACCTTC
>.|15|TRBV7-9|.|TRBJ2-5
CASTLPGPLPETQYF
TGTGCCAGCACCCTCCCCGGCCCTCTCCCAGAGACCCAGTACTTC
>many|15|TRBV27|TRBD1|TRBJ2-7
CASSSPPTGQYEQYF
TGTGCCAGCAGTTCCCCTCCGACAGGGCAGTACGAGCAGTACTTC
>few|15|TRBV27|TRBD1|TRBJ1-2
CASSSQTGGLYGYTF
TGTGCCAGCAGTTCTCAGACAGGGGGCCTTTATGGCTACACCTTC
>.|15|TRBV18|TRBD1|TRBJ2-7
CASSQPQGAAYEQYF
TGTGCCAGCTCACAACCCCAGGGGGCGGCCTACGAGCAGTACTTC
>few|14|TRBV20-1|.|TRBJ1-5
CSARMLSFNQPQHF
TGCAGTGCGAGAATGCTATCCTTCAATCAGCCCCAGCATTTT
>.|17|TRBV7-2|.|TRBJ1-2
CASSLAVGAGTNYGYTF
TGTGCCAGCAGCTTAGCGGTGGGGGCAGGAACTAACTATGGCTACACCTTC
>.|17|TRBV5-1|TRBD1|TRBJ1-1
CASSLRDRGQGRTEAFF
TGCGCCAGCAGCCTCCGGGACAGGGGGCAAGGAAGGACTGAAGCTTTCTTT
>.|12|TRBV19|TRBD1|TRBJ1-5
CASDRQGQPQHF
TGTGCCAGTGACCGACAGGGGCAGCCCCAGCATTTT
>.|15|TRBV6-5|.|TRBJ2-3
CDSSYSGLSTDTQYF
TGTGACAGCAGTTACTCGGGGCTTTCCACAGATACGCAGTATTTT
>.|13|TRBV6-8|.|TRBJ2-1
CASSSGKFNEQFF
TGTGCCAGCAGTTCGGGAAAATTTAATGAGCAGTTCTTC
>.|14|TRBV27|.|TRBJ1-5
CASSLGTPPRPQHF
TGTGCCAGCAGTTTAGGGACACCTCCGCGGCCCCAGCATTTT
>.|17|TRBV7-2|.|TRBJ1-4
CASSLGPESATNEKLFF
TGTGCCAGCAGCTTGGGGCCAGAAAGTGCAACTAATGAAAAACTGTTTTTT
>.|13|TRBV7-3|.|TRBJ1-1
CASSLSKLAEAFF
TGTGCCAGCAGCTTATCGAAACTGGCTGAAGCTTTCTTT
>.|15|TRBV11-3|.|TRBJ1-2
CASSRDGDTNYGYTF
TGTGCCAGCAGCCGAGACGGAGACACTAACTATGGCTACACCTTC
>.|14|TRBV6-1|.|TRBJ2-1
CASSDQGRMDEQFF
TGTGCCAGCAGTGATCAGGGGCGAATGGATGAGCAGTTCTTC
>many|14|TRBV4-2|.|TRBJ1-4
CASSQQTSNEKLFF
TGTGCCAGCAGCCAACAGACAAGTAATGAAAAACTGTTTTTT
>many|15|TRBV6-1|.|TRBJ1-1
CASSAGPGEGTEAFF
TGTGCCAGCAGTGCCGGCCCAGGGGAGGGCACTGAAGCTTTCTTT
>.|15|TRBV19|.|TRBJ2-1
CASSISGSSYNEQFF
TGTGCCAGTAGTATCAGCGGCAGCTCCTACAATGAGCAGTTCTTC
>.|16|TRBV7-3|TRBD1|TRBJ2-1
CASSSTDRANGNEQFF
TGTGCCAGCAGCTCTACCGACAGGGCAAACGGCAATGAGCAGTTCTTC
>.|16|TRBV7-2|.|TRBJ2-7
CASSAGRLGAFYEQYF
TGTGCCAGCAGCGCCGGGCGACTTGGGGCGTTTTACGAGCAGTACTTC
>.|16|TRBV5-1|TRBD1|TRBJ2-7
CANSLGLTGTGYEQYF
TGCGCCAACAGCTTGGGCCTGACCGGGACAGGGTACGAGCAGTACTTC
>.|14|TRBV7-8|.|TRBJ1-1
CASSSGGRGTEAFF
TGTGCCAGCAGCTCGGGGGGGAGGGGGACTGAAGCTTTCTTT
>many|21|TRBV10-3|.|TRBJ2-6
CAISEPKRGSRAWAGANVLTF
TGTGCCATCAGTGAGCCCAAAAGGGGGTCCCGCGCTTGGGCAGGGGCCAACGTCCTGACTTTC
>few|18|TRBV7-8|.|TRBJ2-5
CASSLANIGTGRVKAQYF
TGTGCCAGCAGCTTAGCTAACATCGGGACGGGAAGAGTCAAGGCCCAGTACTTC
>.|16|TRBV6-1|.|TRBJ2-3
CASSEGTGIGTDTQYF
TGTGCCAGCAGTGAAGGGACCGGGATCGGCACAGATACGCAGTATTTT
>.|13|TRBV11-3|.|TRBJ2-1
CASSLRTTHEQFF
TGTGCCAGCAGCTTGAGAACGACCCATGAGCAGTTCTTC
>few|18|TRBV28|.|TRBJ2-7
CASSYSLRGGTIWYEQYF
TGTGCCAGCAGTTACAGTCTTCGTGGGGGGACAATTTGGTACGAGCAGTACTTC
>many|16|TRBV7-9|TRBD1|TRBJ2-7
CASSYTGTGSSYEQYF
TGTGCCAGCAGTTACACCGGGACAGGGAGCTCCTACGAGCAGTACTTC
>.|12|TRBV29-1|.|TRBJ2-3
CSVEPGVDTQYF
TGCAGCGTTGAGCCTGGGGTCGATACGCAGTATTTT
>few|19|TRBV4-3|TRBD2|TRBJ2-1
CASSQARSGGFSSYNEQFF
TGCGCCAGCAGCCAAGCCCGTAGCGGGGGATTTAGCTCCTACAATGAGCAGTTCTTC
>.|15|TRBV4-3|.|TRBJ2-1
CASSQVSQGGNEQFF
TGCGCCAGCAGCCAAGTGAGTCAAGGGGGGAATGAGCAGTTCTTC
>many|16|TRBV7-8|.|TRBJ1-6
CASSSTGGRRNSPLHF
TGTGCCAGCAGCTCCACAGGCGGGCGTCGGAATTCACCCCTCCACTTT
>.|15|TRBV2|TRBD1|TRBJ2-7
CASSEAGNRGYEQYF
TGTGCCAGCAGTGAAGCGGGTAACAGGGGCTACGAGCAGTACTTC
>few|12|TRBV2|.|TRBJ2-6
CATSSGANVLTF
TGTGCCACCTCTTCTGGGGCCAACGTCCTGACTTTC
>few|15|TRBV6-1|TRBD2|TRBJ2-7
CASSPSGGSSYEQYF
TGTGCCAGCAGTCCCAGCGGGGGCAGCTCCTACGAGCAGTACTTC
>few|19|TRBV12-3/TRBV12-4|TRBD1|TRBJ2-3
CASSPAGTGLRAHPDTQYF
TGTGCCAGCAGCCCTGCCGGGACAGGGTTGAGGGCGCACCCAGATACGCAGTATTTT
>.|15|TRBV27|TRBD1|TRBJ1-1
CASRTYRGLGTEAFF
TGTGCCAGCAGAACCTACAGGGGGCTAGGCACTGAAGCTTTCTTT
>.|16|TRBV20-1|.|TRBJ1-5
CSARDLTGGDNQPQHF
TGCAGTGCTAGAGATCTGACGGGAGGGGACAATCAGCCCCAGCATTTT
>few|15|TRBV4-2|TRBD1|TRBJ2-1
CASSQVQGYVDEQFF
TGTGCCAGCAGCCAAGTACAGGGGTATGTGGATGAGCAGTTCTTC
>many|15|TRBV12-3/TRBV12-4|TRBD1|TRBJ1-1
CASSLVGTGNTEAFF
TGTGCCAGCAGTTTAGTCGGGACAGGGAACACTGAAGCTTTCTTT